One sample yielded the 6 T cell receptor beta chains listed below, sequenced in a study of T cells in women clearing cervical HPV infection. The method was immunoSEQ multiplex PCR; TCRdb's version includes in-frame clones alone and lacks a portion of them. The sample table includes 15,000 to 20,000 clones. The sequenced sample consisted of blood buffy coat. The origin of the receptors is a woman between 18 and 70 years old with a cervical HPV16 infection that either progressed to CIN3+ or cleared (not recorded which).

Concerning this clone: The read comes to an end 3 residues before the CDR3 does, leaving the germline J gene to fill in the end. The chain uses TRBV6-1 and TRBJ1-1; TRBD1 is a possible D gene (6 bases). CDR1 and CDR2 (germline): MNHNS, SASEGT. Trimming cost V 4 bases and J 0 bases, with 9 bases left between them. This CDR3 has 14 amino acids. The DNA read from the CDR3 is TGTGCCAGCAGTGTGCAGGGGTTGAACACTGAA. This encodes CASSVQGLNTE. The whole CDR3 is CASSVQGLNTEAFF.

To note about this clone: Coverage ceases 3 residues before the CDR3 finishes, and the germline J gene fills in the end. The rearrangement links TRBV7-6 to TRBJ2-2, with 8 bases aligning to TRBD1. CDR1 is SGHVS, CDR2 FNYEAQ, per germline. The CDR3 has 13 amino acids. The CDR3 DNA, read in part, is TGTGCCAGCAGCACCCGAGGACAGGGACTG. This gives the protein CASSTRGQGL. The full CDR3 sequence reads CASSTRGQGLLFF.

Turning to this clone: The read ends 3 residues before the CDR3 terminus; that terminus is restored from the germline J gene. The chain carries TRBV5-6 and TRBJ2-2; 8 nucleotides align to TRBD1. This CDR3 is 15 amino acids long. Germline V gene data show CDR1 as SGHDT and CDR2 as YYEEEE. CDR3: CASSFQGAVNSPLFF. CDR3 bases read: TGTGCCAGCAGCTTCCAGGGGGCTGTTAATTCACCG.

As concerns this clone: The read falls 3 residues short of the CDR3 end, and the missing part is taken from the germline J gene. This chain links TRBV20-1 with TRBJ2-1; TRBD2 agrees at 10 bases. The CDR3 covers 16 residues. Germline V gene sequence: CDR1 DFQATT, CDR2 SNEGSKA (reference sequence). V trimming: 3 bases; J trimming: 7 bases; junction bases outside the gene matches: 12. The DNA read from the CDR3 is TGCAGTGCTAGGAACAAGCGGGGGGGCGGGTGGAATGAG. Translating it yields CSARNKRGGGWNE. The CDR3 in full is CSARNKRGGGWNEQFF.

In regard to this clone: Coverage ceases 3 residues before the CDR3 finishes, and the germline J gene fills in the end. This chain joins TRBV7-2 and TRBJ1-2; D ambiguous. CDR3 length: 13 residues. From germline, CDR1 is SGHTA and CDR2 FQGNSA. This chain's CDR3 is CASSLSQYNDYTF. The CDR3 bases that were read are TGTGCCAGCAGCTTAAGTCAGTACAATGAC.

Details on this clone: The read ends 3 residues before the CDR3 terminus; that terminus is restored from the germline J gene. This chain connects TRBV19 to TRBJ1-5, with 7 positions matching TRBD1. Germline loops: CDR1 LNHDA, CDR2 SQIVND (reference sequence). The CDR3 sequence is 16 residues long. V gave up 3 bases and J gave up 1 base; unmatched junction bases: 6. CDR3 DNA, as far as it was read: TGTGCCAGTAGTATTGGGAGACAGGGAAGCAATCAGCCC. Amino acid sequence: CASSIGRQGSNQP. The entire CDR3 is CASSIGRQGSNQPQHF.